These 22 T cell receptor beta chains share one sample of origin, sequenced in a study of T cell repertoires in cytomegalovirus infection. One entry per CDR3 protein results from TCRdb running MiXCR on the reads. The sample has around 190,000 distinct CDR3 sequences, about an eighth seen once. The sample comprised PBMCs. The receptors derive from a human donor in good health (CMV status not recorded). Some clones in this sample may be carry-over from other donors' samples.

The chain joins TRBV29-1 to TRBJ2-7, with 11 bases matching TRBD2. Per the germline V gene, CDR1 is SQVTM and CDR2 is ANQGSEA. The CDR3 runs 13 residues. With 4 bases clipped from V and 3 bases from J, the junction kept 2 bases outside the gene matches. For the CDR3, the DNA is TGCAGCGTTGCCGGACTAGCGGGCTACGAGCAGTACTTC. This translates into CSVAGLAGYEQYF.

The genes are TRBV5-6 and TRBJ2-4, with D possibly TRBD1 on 5 matching bases. This CDR3 is 15 amino acids long. CDR1 SGHDT and CDR2 YYEEEE come from the germline V gene. V was pared by 1 base and J by 0 bases, with 8 bases between. The CDR3 sequence is CASSLRGLAKNIQYF. CDR3 sequence (DNA): TGTGCCAGCAGCTTGAGGGGTCTAGCCAAAAACATTCAGTACTTC. Complete variable domain (other parts from reference TRBV5-6 and TRBJ2-4): DAGVTQSPTHLIKTRGQQVTLRCSPKSGHDTVSWYQQALGQGPQFIFQYYEEEERQRGNFPDRFSGHQFPNYSSELNVNALLLGDSALYLCASSLRGLAKNIQYFGAGTRLSVL.

This clonotype was seen a handful of times. The chain links TRBV7-2 to TRBJ1-1; D uncertain. The V end was cut by 3 bases, the J end by 3 bases, with 11 bases between. Germline CDR1 and CDR2: SGHTA and FQGNSA. CDR3 length: 14 amino acids. The CDR3 is CASSFTGRHTEAFF. CDR3 DNA: TGTGCCAGCAGCTTTACCGGGAGGCACACTGAAGCTTTCTTT.

This clonotype has at least ten counts. The rearrangement joins TRBV7-8 to TRBJ2-3, with D unclear. CDR3 length equals 16 residues. The germline V gene encodes CDR1 SGHVS and CDR2 FQNEAQ. Trimming removed 1 base from V and 2 bases from J, with 13 bases in between. CDR3 sequence: CASSLGPVAATDTQYF. The CDR3 region has the DNA TGTGCCAGCAGCTTAGGGCCTGTGGCGGCCACAGATACGCAGTATTTT.

This chain uses TRBV9 with TRBJ2-1, with 10 bases that match TRBD2. V was clipped by 3 bases and J by 3 bases; unmatched bases: 0. The CDR3 consists of 14 residues. Germline-derived CDR1 and CDR2 are SGDLS and YYNGEE. CDR3 nucleotides: TGTGCCAGCAGCGCTAGCGGGGGCTACAATGAGCAGTTCTTC. Protein: CASSASGGYNEQFF.

This clonotype was counted ten times or more. Its ends do not fully match the called genes, so a read error is possible. This sequence joins TRBV7-8 and TRBJ2-3; D may match TRBD1 or TRBD2 (6 bases each). This CDR3 region has 15 residues. Germline values: CDR1 SGHVS, CDR2 FQNEAQ. In nucleotides, the CDR3 is TGTGCCAGCAGCTTAGGGGGCGGGGACACAAATACGCAGTATTTT. The encoded protein is CASSLGGGDTNTQYF.

This rearrangement joins TRBV27 to TRBJ2-2, with D unclear. V lost 3 bases, J lost 5 bases, and 7 bases lay in between. CDR1 is MNHEY, CDR2 SMNVEV, per germline (reference sequence). The length of the CDR3 is 13 residues. The CDR3 nucleotides are TGTGCCAGCAGTTTTCGGGTGACCGGGGAGCTGTTTTTT. This encodes CASSFRVTGELFF.

This clonotype was recorded many times. The rearrangement links TRBV12-3 or TRBV12-4 to TRBJ2-2; 9 bases match TRBD2. This CDR3 is built from 15 residues. V lost 7 bases to trimming and J lost 5 bases; unmatched junction nucleotides: 8. As DNA, the CDR3 is TGTGCCAGCACTCTCGCGGGGGGGAGTACCGGGGAGCTGTTTTTT. Translated, it gives CASTLAGGSTGELFF.

This clonotype was counted ten times or more. V is TRBV11-2 and J is TRBJ2-1; 7 bases fit TRBD1. Looked up from germline, CDR1 is SGHAT and CDR2 is FQNNGV. The V gene end was trimmed by 5 bases and the J gene end by 4 bases; junction bases not matched to a gene: 5. The length of the CDR3 is 14 residues. CDR3 coding DNA: TGTGCCAGCAGCCGAGGGGGCGGGTACAATGAGCAGTTCTTC. Protein: CASSRGGGYNEQFF.

In this sample, this clonotype turned up many times. The chain links TRBV19 to TRBJ2-1; D may be TRBD2 (5 bases). The germline gives CDR1 LNHDA, CDR2 SQIVND (reference sequence). Deletions cut 5 bases from V and 7 bases from J, with 12 bases between. The CDR3 is made up of 13 amino acids. This CDR3 is CASSSLEVNEQFF. CDR3 in DNA: TGTGCCAGTAGTTCGTTGGAGGTTAATGAGCAGTTCTTC.

In its sample, this clonotype was seen many times. This chain links TRBV11-2 with TRBJ2-7, with 11 positions matching TRBD2. The length of the CDR3 is 15 residues. V was clipped by 4 bases and J by 2 bases; unmatched bases: 4. In germline, CDR1 is SGHAT, CDR2 FQNNGV. The CDR3 loop is CASSSIAGGTYEQYF. For the CDR3, the DNA is TGTGCCAGCAGCTCCATAGCGGGAGGGACCTACGAGCAGTACTTC.

The V gene is TRBV28, the J gene TRBJ1-1; the D is unclear. Germline assignment: CDR1 MDHEN and CDR2 SYDVKM. With 7 bases removed from V and 1 base from J, the gap between germline ends came to 13 bases. The CDR3 has 14 amino acids. This CDR3 is CASKEGPGNTEAFF. In DNA, the CDR3 is TGTGCCAGCAAGGAAGGGCCCGGGAACACTGAAGCTTTCTTT.

There are many counts of this clonotype. CDR3 region: CASKEANEQYF. CDR3 coding DNA: TGTGCCAGCAAAGAAGCAAACGAGCAGTACTTC. The V and J genes are TRBV6-1 and TRBJ2-7; no definite D call. Trimming left V 7 bases short and J 5 bases short, with 9 bases between. The germline V gene has CDR1 MNHNS and CDR2 SASEGT. The CDR3 spans 11 residues.

V gene TRBV7-9 combines with J gene TRBJ2-2; D remains unclear. V lost 4 bases to trimming and J lost 7 bases, with 16 bases between them. The germline V gene has CDR1 SEHNR and CDR2 FQNEAQ (reference sequence). The CDR3 has 15 amino acids. CDR3 amino acids: CASSSPLIPDGELFF. The CDR3 DNA follows: TGTGCCAGCAGCTCCCCACTCATCCCGGACGGGGAGCTGTTTTTT.

Details on this clonotype: A much bigger clone sits one base away, suggesting this may be a read error. The chain joins TRBV7-2 to TRBJ1-2, with D uncertain. The germline V gene encodes CDR1 SGHTA and CDR2 FQGNSA. The length of the CDR3 is 13 residues. Here the CDR3 DNA reads TGTGCCACCAGCTTAGGTTTCGGACGGTCTTCCACCTTC. This gives the protein CATSLGFGRSSTF.

This clonotype was found many times. The rearrangement joins TRBV6-1 to TRBJ2-7; D unresolved. CDR1 and CDR2 (germline): MNHNS, SASEGT. The length of the CDR3 is 12 residues. V was shortened by 7 bases and J by 8 bases, with 15 bases between the two germline ends. This CDR3 reads CASKDFFDQQYF. The CDR3 nucleotides read TGTGCCAGCAAAGATTTCTTCGACCAGCAGTACTTC.

This clonotype was picked up many times. The gene calls are TRBV20-1 and TRBJ2-1; TRBD2 matches at 8 bases. The germline V gene has CDR1 DFQATT and CDR2 SNEGSKA (reference sequence). CDR3 size: 14 residues. V dropped 3 bases and J dropped 4; count of bases not matched to a gene: 5. The DNA for the CDR3 is TGCAGTGCTAGTGAAGCGGGGGTGTACAATGAGCAGTTCTTC. Its translation is CSASEAGVYNEQFF.

Here the CDR3 reads CSASGPGSGGNYGYTF. As DNA, the CDR3 is TGCAGTGCTAGTGGCCCAGGGTCAGGGGGCAACTATGGCTACACCTTC. This chain uses TRBV20-1 with TRBJ1-2; 8 nucleotides agree with TRBD1. V was pared by 3 bases and J by 2 bases, with 11 bases of the junction left unmatched. Germline V gives CDR1 DFQATT, CDR2 SNEGSKA (reference sequence). This CDR3 comprises 16 residues.

In this sample, this clonotype turned up many times. The chain carries TRBV6-6 and TRBJ2-1; 8 nucleotides align to TRBD1. Germline V gene lookup returns CDR1 MNHNY and CDR2 SVGAGI (reference sequence). Trimming took 0 bases from V and 7 from J; bases not matched to a gene: 5. This CDR3 region has 15 residues. The CDR3 region is CASSYSQGAGNEQFF. The CDR3 DNA sequence: TGTGCCAGCAGTTACTCCCAGGGGGCGGGAAATGAGCAGTTCTTC.

Ten or more counts support this clonotype. The chain is built from TRBV6-2 or TRBV6-3 and TRBJ2-7; 10 bases fit TRBD1. In germline, CDR1 is MNHEY, CDR2 SVGEGT. The CDR3 has 16 residues. Losses at the gene ends were 5 bases for V and 5 bases for J; bases not matched to a gene: 12. CDR3: CASSPRVRDRGNEQYF. As DNA, the CDR3 is TGTGCCAGCAGTCCCCGGGTTCGGGACAGGGGCAACGAGCAGTACTTC.

This clonotype was counted at least ten times. This chain links TRBV10-3 with TRBJ2-1; 13 nucleotides line up with TRBD2. There are 14 residues in the CDR3. V shed 11 bases, J shed 7 bases, and the junction held 8 bases outside the gene matches. In germline, CDR1 is ENHRY, CDR2 SYGVKD. In nucleotides, the CDR3 is TGTGCCGGAGGAGGACTAGCGGGAGTAAATGAGCAGTTCTTC. This sequence encodes CAGGGLAGVNEQFF.

The chain recombines TRBV29-1 with TRBJ2-7, with 7 positions matching TRBD1. Germline lookup yields CDR1 SQVTM and CDR2 ANQGSEA. The trim removed 3 bases at V and 5 bases at J, leaving 13 bases unmatched. This CDR3 region has 15 residues. CDR3 sequence: CSVEKDRERTHEQYF. Written as DNA, the CDR3 is TGCAGCGTTGAGAAAGACAGGGAGCGCACCCACGAGCAGTACTTC.